Detailed here is one TCR beta chain. The data belong to a study of T cell repertoires in cytomegalovirus infection. The CDR3 has 14 amino acids. V was shortened by 0 bases and J by 5 bases, with 14 bases between the two germline ends. Germline CDR1 reads DFQATT; CDR2 reads SNEGSKA (reference sequence). TCRdb ran MiXCR on the reads and lists one entry per CDR3 protein. The table shows 200,000 to 250,000 distinct CDR3 sequences, with approximately 13% occurring only once. The sequence was collected from a human donor in good health (CMV status not recorded). Some clones in this sample may be carry-over from other donors' samples. V is TRBV20-1 and J is TRBJ2-7, with D perhaps TRBD1 (6 bases). The material sequenced was PBMCs. For the CDR3, the DNA is TGCAGTGCTAGAGATACAGGGAGCTTTGACGAGCAGTACTTC. Its protein product is CSARDTGSFDEQYF.